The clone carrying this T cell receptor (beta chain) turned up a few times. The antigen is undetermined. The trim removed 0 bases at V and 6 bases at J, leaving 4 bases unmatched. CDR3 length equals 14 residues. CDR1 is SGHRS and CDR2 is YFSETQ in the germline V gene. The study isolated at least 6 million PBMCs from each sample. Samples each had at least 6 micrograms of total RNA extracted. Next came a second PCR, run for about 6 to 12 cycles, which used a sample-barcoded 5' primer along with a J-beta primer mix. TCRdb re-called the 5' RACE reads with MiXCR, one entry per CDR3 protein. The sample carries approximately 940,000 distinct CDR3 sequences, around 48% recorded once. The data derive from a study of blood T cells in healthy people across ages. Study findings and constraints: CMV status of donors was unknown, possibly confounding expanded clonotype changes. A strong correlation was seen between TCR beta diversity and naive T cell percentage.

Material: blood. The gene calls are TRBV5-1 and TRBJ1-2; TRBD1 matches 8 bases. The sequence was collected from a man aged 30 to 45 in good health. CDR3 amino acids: CASSLEGRGHGYTF. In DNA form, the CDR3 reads TGCGCCAGCAGCTTGGAGGGCAGGGGGCATGGCTACACCTTC.